A single sample gave rise to the 25 T cell receptor beta chains below, sequenced in a study of cytomegalovirus exposure and HLA in healthy donors. Method: immunoSEQ multiplex PCR; TCRdb's copy keeps in-frame clones and lacks some. Seen here are roughly 56,000 clones, around 94% observed once, and the top ten hold over 2%. Sequencing was done on a sample of PBMCs. The receptors here all came from a young man in good health and CMV-seronegative.

The rearrangement joins TRBV15 to TRBJ2-5, with 9 bases matching TRBD2. This CDR3 spans 15 amino acids. CDR1 LNHNV and CDR2 YYDKDF come from the germline V gene (reference sequence). Trimming took 0 bases from V and 4 from J; bases not matched to a gene: 3. CDR3 nucleotides: TGTGCCACCAGCAGAGAAGCGGGGGGCGGAGAGACCCAGTACTTC. It yields the protein CATSREAGGGETQYF.

This chain links TRBV6-6 with TRBJ1-5; maybe TRBD1 (6 bases). Germline V lookup: CDR1 MNHNY, CDR2 SVGAGI (reference sequence). Trimming left V 8 bases short and J 7 bases short, with 18 bases between. The CDR3 totals 14 residues. This CDR3 is CASSHKRGNQPQHF. The CDR3 DNA reads as TGTGCCAGCTCGCATAAAAGGGGGAACCAGCCCCAGCATTTT.

The CDR3 is CASSLGGGALGNTEAFF. Written as DNA, the CDR3 is TGTGCCAGCAGCTTAGGTGGAGGGGCGTTGGGGAACACTGAAGCTTTCTTT. The chain carries TRBV11-2 and TRBJ1-1; a possible D gene is TRBD1 (5 bases). The CDR3 is 17 amino acids. The V and J ends lost 1 base and 1 base respectively, with 16 bases between them. Germline V lookup: CDR1 SGHAT, CDR2 FQNNGV.

This chain connects TRBV5-1 to TRBJ2-7, with 7 bases identical to TRBD1. With 0 bases clipped from V and 2 bases from J, the junction kept 2 bases outside the gene matches. The CDR3 runs to 14 residues. Germline V CDR1 and CDR2: SGHRS, YFSETQ. The CDR3 loop reads CASSLDQGAYEQYF. In nucleotides, the CDR3 is TGCGCCAGCAGCTTGGACCAGGGGGCCTACGAGCAGTACTTC.

The CDR3 sequence is CASSQWGDSGNTIYF. The CDR3 DNA reads as TGTGCCAGCTCTCAATGGGGCGACTCTGGAAACACCATATATTTT. The V call is TRBV6-5, the J call TRBJ1-3; tentative D call: TRBD1 (5 bases). With 8 bases removed from V and 0 bases from J, the gap between germline ends came to 14 bases. Germline V gene sequence: CDR1 MNHEY, CDR2 SVGAGI. CDR3 length: 15 residues.

The chain uses TRBV7-9 and TRBJ2-3, with 7 bases identical to TRBD2. Germline-derived CDR1 and CDR2 are SEHNR and FQNEAQ (reference sequence). The J segment lost 4 bases and the V segment lost 3 bases, leaving 7 bases of the junction unmatched. CDR3 length: 15 amino acids. The CDR3 loop is CASSFGLGSADTQYF. The CDR3 DNA is TGTGCCAGCAGCTTCGGACTAGGCTCAGCAGATACGCAGTATTTT.

The rearrangement joins TRBV7-2 to TRBJ1-2, with D unresolved. CDR1 is SGHTA, CDR2 FQGNSA, per germline. Trimming shortened V by 3 bases and J by 4 bases, and 12 bases separated the two germline ends. The length of the CDR3 is 14 residues. The CDR3 reads CASSFLRTSYGYTF. CDR3 in DNA: TGTGCCAGCAGCTTCCTCAGGACTAGCTATGGCTACACCTTC.

V usage is TRBV19 and J usage is TRBJ2-7; TRBD2 is a possible D gene (5 bases). CDR1 LNHDA and CDR2 SQIVND come from the germline V gene (reference sequence). This CDR3 is built from 13 residues. The ends were cut back, 5 bases at V and 3 bases at J, with 11 bases in the middle. As DNA, the CDR3 is TGTGCCAGTAGTTTCGCCAGCGGCTACGAGCAGTACTTC. Amino acids: CASSFASGYEQYF.

This clone occurred once. This chain uses TRBV10-1 with TRBJ2-4, with 9 bases identical to TRBD2. J was trimmed by 0 bases and V by 6 bases; bases with no gene match: 6. Germline V gives CDR1 WNHNN, CDR2 SYGVQD (reference sequence). This CDR3 region has 16 residues. CDR3 sequence: CASRTSGDLAKNIQYF. In DNA, the CDR3 is TGCGCCAGCAGGACTAGCGGAGATCTAGCCAAAAACATTCAGTACTTC.

The chain has TRBV5-1 and TRBJ1-4; no reliable D call. CDR3 length: 17 residues. V dropped 0 bases and J dropped 0 bases, with 12 bases sitting between them. Germline CDR1 is SGHRS and CDR2 is YFSETQ. CDR3 in amino acids: CASSLDWSKATNEKLFF. The CDR3 DNA is TGCGCCAGCAGCTTGGATTGGAGTAAAGCAACTAATGAAAAACTGTTTTTT.

The chain combines TRBV9 with TRBJ2-5; 7 nucleotides align to TRBD2. Germline V gene sequence: CDR1 SGDLS, CDR2 YYNGEE. Trimming removed 3 bases from V and 0 bases from J; junction bases left unmatched: 5. The CDR3 contains 15 residues. Here the CDR3 DNA reads TGTGCCAGCAGCGCTCGGGGAGGGAACCAAGAGACCCAGTACTTC. Translation gives CASSARGGNQETQYF.

V is TRBV11-2 and J is TRBJ2-7, with 8 bases identical to TRBD1. The ends lost 2 bases at V and 2 bases at J; junction bases unmatched: 8. Germline V CDR1 and CDR2: SGHAT, FQNNGV. This CDR3 is built from 16 residues. CDR3: CASSLSGTGYTYEQYF. DNA of the CDR3: TGTGCCAGCAGCTTATCCGGGACAGGTTATACCTACGAGCAGTACTTC.

The V and J genes are TRBV30 and TRBJ1-3, with a possible D match to TRBD1 (5 bases). This CDR3 has 13 residues. The V and J ends lost 5 bases and 3 bases respectively, with 11 bases between them. Germline-derived CDR1 and CDR2 are GTSNPN and SVGIG (reference sequence). In nucleotides, the CDR3 is TGTGCCTGGGGGGCCGGAATTGGAAACACCATATATTTT. Its protein is CAWGAGIGNTIYF.

This chain connects TRBV7-9 to TRBJ2-7; maybe TRBD1 (6 bases). CDR3 length: 13 residues. V was cut by 5 bases and J by 7 bases, with 15 bases left in between. Looked up from germline, CDR1 is SEHNR and CDR2 is FQNEAQ (reference sequence). The CDR3 protein is CASSISNREEQYF. In DNA form, the CDR3 reads TGTGCCAGCAGCATATCCAACAGGGAAGAGCAGTACTTC. The whole variable domain, filled in from reference TRBV7-9 and TRBJ2-7, reads DTGVSQNPRHKITKRGQNVTFRCDPISEHNRLYWYRQTLGQGPEFLTYFQNEAQLEKSRLLSDRFSAERPKGSFSTLEIQRTEQGDSAMYLCASSISNREEQYFGPGTRLTVT.

The chain links TRBV19 to TRBJ1-2; 8 bases agree with TRBD1. CDR3 size: 15 residues. The trim removed 4 bases at V and 5 bases at J, leaving 9 bases unmatched. Germline V gene sequence: CDR1 LNHDA, CDR2 SQIVND (reference sequence). The CDR3 loop reads CASSTRGQGGYGYTF. The CDR3 nucleotides are TGTGCCAGTAGTACCCGTGGACAGGGTGGTTATGGCTACACCTTC.

The chain recombines TRBV7-9 with TRBJ2-3; maybe TRBD1 (5 bases). The CDR3 contains 15 residues. From germline, CDR1 is SEHNR and CDR2 FQNEAQ (reference sequence). V gave up 0 bases and J gave up 4 bases, with 11 bases separating them. The CDR3 reads CASSLALSGPDTQYF. The CDR3 DNA reads as TGTGCCAGCAGCTTAGCGCTATCAGGGCCAGATACGCAGTATTTT.

The V and J genes are TRBV27 and TRBJ2-3; 11 bases are shared with TRBD2. Losses at the gene ends were 1 base for V and 1 base for J; bases not matched to a gene: 7. Germline-derived CDR1 and CDR2 are MNHEY and SMNVEV (reference sequence). The CDR3 totals 18 residues. The CDR3 coding sequence is TGTGCCAGCAGTTTATGGCTAGCGGGAGGTGGGGGCACAGATACGCAGTATTTT. Protein: CASSLWLAGGGGTDTQYF.

The chain couples TRBV9 to TRBJ2-2, with TRBD2 identical over 9 bases. V trimming: 3 bases; J trimming: 2 bases; junction bases outside the gene matches: 5. From germline, CDR1 is SGDLS and CDR2 YYNGEE. This CDR3 has 16 amino acids. CDR3 sequence: CASSAFSGGNTGELFF. CDR3 DNA sequence: TGTGCCAGCAGCGCGTTTAGCGGGGGAAACACCGGGGAGCTGTTTTTT. The full variable domain, with the rest looked up from reference TRBV9 and TRBJ2-2, is DSGVTQTPKHLITATGQRVTLRCSPRSGDLSVYWYQQSLDQGLQFLIQYYNGEERAKGNILERFSAQQFPDLHSELNLSSLELGDSALYFCASSAFSGGNTGELFFGEGSRLTVL.

A single count supports this clone. The chain links TRBV29-1 to TRBJ1-2; TRBD1 matches at 10 bases. The CDR3 is made up of 13 amino acids. Germline-derived CDR1 and CDR2 are SQVTM and ANQGSEA. V shed 4 bases and J 6 bases; nucleotides not matched to a gene: 5. The CDR3 here is CSVVGGTGDGYTF. The DNA for the CDR3 is TGCAGCGTTGTAGGCGGGACAGGGGATGGCTACACCTTC.

The V and J genes are TRBV7-2 and TRBJ1-1; D call uncertain. Germline values: CDR1 SGHTA, CDR2 FQGNSA. The CDR3 is made up of 12 amino acids. Trimming shortened V by 7 bases and J by 5 bases, and 11 bases separated the two germline ends. The CDR3 is CASTLTATEAFF. In nucleotides, the CDR3 is TGTGCCAGCACCCTAACAGCTACTGAAGCTTTCTTT.

V usage is TRBV10-2 and J usage is TRBJ2-1; TRBD1 might be the D (6 bases). The germline V and J ends were trimmed by 6 bases and 7 bases, with 19 bases remaining between them. The length of the CDR3 is 15 residues. CDR1 WSHSY and CDR2 SAAADI come from the germline V gene. The CDR3: CASRRQDPSRNEQFF. The CDR3 DNA is TGCGCCAGCAGGAGACAGGACCCATCCCGGAATGAGCAGTTCTTC.

The rearrangement uses TRBV7-8 and TRBJ2-6; a possible D gene is TRBD2 (5 bases). The CDR3 runs 16 residues. Trimming shortened V by 6 bases and J by 4 bases, and 16 bases separated the two germline ends. Germline V gene sequence: CDR1 SGHVS, CDR2 FQNEAQ. The CDR3 spells CASRRVGSGGANVLTF. In DNA, the CDR3 is TGTGCCAGCAGAAGGGTCGGCTCGGGGGGGGCCAACGTCCTGACTTTC. The full variable domain, completed using reference TRBV7-8 and TRBJ2-6, is GAGVSQSPRYKVAKRGQDVALRCDPISGHVSLFWYQQALGQGPEFLTYFQNEAQLDKSGLPSDRFFAERPEGSVSTLKIQRTQQEDSAVYLCASRRVGSGGANVLTFGAGSRLTVL.

The gene calls are TRBV7-8 and TRBJ2-1, with 7 bases fitting TRBD2. With V trimmed by 5 bases and J by 2 bases, 6 bases remained unmatched. The germline V gene has CDR1 SGHVS and CDR2 FQNEAQ. This CDR3 is 15 amino acids long. This CDR3 is CASSRAGATYNEQFF. CDR3 bases: TGTGCCAGCAGCCGGGCGGGAGCTACCTACAATGAGCAGTTCTTC. The entire variable domain, with the rest obtained from reference TRBV7-8 and TRBJ2-1, is as follows: GAGVSQSPRYKVAKRGQDVALRCDPISGHVSLFWYQQALGQGPEFLTYFQNEAQLDKSGLPSDRFFAERPEGSVSTLKIQRTQQEDSAVYLCASSRAGATYNEQFFGPGTRLTVL.

The V call is TRBV28, the J call TRBJ2-6, with D tentatively TRBD2 (5 bases). Trimming shortened V by 7 bases and J by 0 bases, and 10 bases separated the two germline ends. The CDR3 contains 15 residues. Germline CDR1 and CDR2: MDHEN and SYDVKM. CDR3 nucleotide sequence: TGTGCCAGCACTTCGGGGAGCTCTGGGGCCAACGTCCTGACTTTC. It yields the protein CASTSGSSGANVLTF.

The V and J genes are TRBV6-1 and TRBJ1-3; D not resolved. Trimming took off 4 bases at V and 2 bases at J, with 9 bases between the two ends. The germline V gene encodes CDR1 MNHNS and CDR2 SASEGT. This CDR3 region has 14 residues. The CDR3 loop reads CASSVREAGNTIYF. The CDR3 bases are TGTGCCAGCAGTGTTAGGGAGGCTGGAAACACCATATATTTT.